The clone carrying this TCR beta chain has more than one count but fewer than ten. Its antigen remains unidentified. The data are from a study of cytotoxic CD8 clonotypes in ibrutinib-treated CLL. The wider study: Response was recorded as partial in approximately 24 patients and complete in 2; at median approximately 65 months, approximately 14 remained remitted and some 12 had progressed. Study-level points and caveats: Stable or contracted on treatment, public clonotypes were also uncommon. Clonality measured at baseline exceeded age-matched healthy donors, tracking circulating CD8+ T-cell counts.

Germline CDR1 LNHDA, CDR2 SQIVND (reference sequence). With 3 bases removed from V and 1 base from J, the gap between germline ends came to 10 bases. This CDR3 region has 14 residues. The repertoire was sequenced with immunoSEQ multiplex PCR; TCRdb's copy has only in-frame clones and lacks some. The sample shows some 140,000 clones, 79% of them seen only once. The rearrangement joins TRBV19 to TRBJ2-7; D gene uncertain. The specimen was PBMCs, collected after 12 months of ibrutinib treatment. This TCR came from a human donor with chronic lymphocytic leukemia. The CDR3 sequence is CASSIDQLSYEQYF. Here the CDR3 DNA reads TGTGCCAGTAGTATCGATCAGCTTTCCTACGAGCAGTACTTC.